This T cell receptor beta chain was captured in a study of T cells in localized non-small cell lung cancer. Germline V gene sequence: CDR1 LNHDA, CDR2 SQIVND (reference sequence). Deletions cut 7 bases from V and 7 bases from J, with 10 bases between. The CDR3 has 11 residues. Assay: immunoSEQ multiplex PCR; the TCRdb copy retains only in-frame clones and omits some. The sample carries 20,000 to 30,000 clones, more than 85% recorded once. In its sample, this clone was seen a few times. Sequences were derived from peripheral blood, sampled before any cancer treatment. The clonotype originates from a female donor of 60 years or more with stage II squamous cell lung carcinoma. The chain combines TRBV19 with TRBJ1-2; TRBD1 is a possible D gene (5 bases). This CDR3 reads CASTQGTGYTF. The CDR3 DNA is TGTGCCAGTACGCAGGGAACTGGCTACACCTTC.